The 3 T cell receptor beta chains given below trace back to one sample, sequenced in a study of monozygotic twins with cystic fibrosis. Profiled with immunoSEQ multiplex PCR; TCRdb holds only in-frame clones, not every one. There are tens of thousands of clones in the sample; approximately 97% occur only once, and under 0.15% lies in the top ten. The sequenced sample was blood. The source is a girl aged 5-17 years with cystic fibrosis.

This clone appeared a single time. The rearrangement uses TRBV7-9 and TRBJ2-5; D is uncertain. V was pared by 1 base and J by 2 bases, with 5 bases between. CDR3 length: 13 residues. Germline CDR1 SEHNR, CDR2 FQNEAQ (reference sequence). The CDR3 coding sequence is TGTGCCAGCAGCTTAGACCCGCAAGAGACCCAGTACTTC. Translating it yields CASSLDPQETQYF. Drawing the rest from reference TRBV7-9 and TRBJ2-5, the complete variable domain is DTGVSQNPRHKITKRGQNVTFRCDPISEHNRLYWYRQTLGQGPEFLTYFQNEAQLEKSRLLSDRFSAERPKGSFSTLEIQRTEQGDSAMYLCASSLDPQETQYFGPGTRLLVL.

The CDR3 region has the DNA TGCAGCGTTGAATCCACTGAAGCTTTCTTT. Residues: CSVESTEAFF. V usage is TRBV29-1 and J usage is TRBJ1-1, with D hard to call. The CDR3 runs to 10 residues. The V and J ends lost 2 bases and 4 bases respectively, with 2 bases between them. From germline, CDR1 is SQVTM and CDR2 ANQGSEA.

The gene calls are TRBV23-1 and TRBJ1-2, with 7 bases aligning to TRBD1. TRBV23-1 is an open reading frame whose function is uncertain. The CDR3 covers 10 residues. Trimming cost V 7 bases and J 12 bases; bases outside gene matches: 5. The CDR3 DNA sequence: TGCGCCAGCACCCAGACAGGGAACACCTTC. This gives the protein CASTQTGNTF.